This T cell receptor beta chain appears in the sequencing data of a study of blood T cell repertoires in COVID-19. The wider study: Sites across the United States, Italy and Spain contributed samples from acute and convalescent COVID-19.

Repertoires were generated with immunoSEQ multiplex PCR, while TCRdb's copy carries only in-frame clones and drops some. The table records roughly 91,000 clones, roughly 86% of them present only once. Trimming cost V 5 bases and J 3 bases, with 12 bases left between them. Germline V gives CDR1 PRHDT, CDR2 FYEKMQ (reference sequence). The CDR3 totals 14 residues. The rearrangement uses TRBV13 and TRBJ2-3; D possibly corresponds to TRBD2 (5 bases). The TCR sequence derives from an elderly woman with acute or convalescent COVID-19. Sequencing was carried out using peripheral blood. The CDR3, as DNA: TGTGCCAGCAGCCTCACTAGTGCGACAGATACGCAGTATTTT. Residues: CASSLTSATDTQYF.